A single sample is the source of the 31 T cell receptor beta chains below, sequenced in a study of T-cell reconstitution after alpha-beta-depleted transplantation in children. Unique molecular identifiers were used to barcode this TCRbeta library. TCRdb analysed the PCR reads with MiXCR anew, one entry per CDR3 protein. Of roughly 23,000 distinct CDR3 sequences detected, roughly a tenth appear once; the ten largest clones hold 20% to 25%. This specimen consisted of PBMCs from the stem cell graft donor, obtained from the stem cell graft. These receptors all come from a human donor who donated a stem cell graft to a child with chronic granulomatous disease.

This clonotype was found many times. The chain joins TRBV7-6 to TRBJ2-3; D is perhaps TRBD1 or TRBD2 (6 bases each). V shed 4 bases and J shed 7 bases, with 21 bases lying between them. Germline V gene lookup returns CDR1 SGHVS and CDR2 FNYEAQ. This CDR3 has 16 residues. For the CDR3, the DNA is TGTGCCAGCAGCTCGCGGGACCCTCGGACAGAAAATACGCAGTATTTT. It yields the protein CASSSRDPRTENTQYF.

V usage is TRBV28 and J usage is TRBJ2-2; D unresolved. In germline, CDR1 is MDHEN, CDR2 SYDVKM. The V end lost 7 bases, the J end lost 9 bases, and 12 bases lay between the germline ends. The CDR3 has 12 amino acids. The CDR3 spells CASTVGSRELFF. The CDR3 DNA reads TGTGCCAGCACGGTCGGATCTCGGGAGCTGTTTTTT.

This clonotype was detected ten times or more. The chain employs TRBV12-5 and TRBJ1-2; D not resolved. The V and J ends lost 3 bases and 6 bases respectively, with 14 bases between them. This CDR3 is 14 amino acids long. CDR1 LGHNT and CDR2 FRNRAP come from the germline V gene. The CDR3 reads CASGFPVNRDGYTF. The CDR3 DNA reads as TGTGCTAGTGGTTTCCCAGTCAACAGAGATGGCTACACCTTC. The full variable domain, rest sourced from reference TRBV12-5 and TRBJ1-2, is DARVTQTPRHKVTEMGQEVTMRCQPILGHNTVFWYRQTMMQGLELLAYFRNRAPLDDSGMPKDRFSAEMPDATLATLKIQPSEPRDSAVYFCASGFPVNRDGYTFGSGTRLTVV.

This clonotype showed up many times. The chain combines TRBV20-1 with TRBJ2-7, with D unresolved. The CDR3 extends over 10 amino acids. The ends were cut back, 2 bases at V and 1 base at J, with 0 bases in the middle. Germline lookup yields CDR1 DFQATT and CDR2 SNEGSKA (reference sequence). CDR3 region: CSARSYEQYF. CDR3 coding DNA: TGCAGTGCTAGATCCTACGAGCAGTACTTC.

This clonotype showed up many times. This chain links TRBV4-1 with TRBJ1-3; D gene uncertain. Trimming shortened V by 1 base and J by 0 bases, and 16 bases separated the two germline ends. This CDR3 has 18 residues. The germline gives CDR1 MGHRA, CDR2 YSYEKL. The CDR3 sequence: CASSQAAGRTTSGNTIYF. CDR3 DNA sequence: TGCGCCAGCAGCCAAGCTGCAGGCAGAACAACCTCTGGAAACACCATATATTTT.

This clonotype was counted ten times or more. The genes are TRBV20-1 and TRBJ2-5, with 11 bases lining up with TRBD2. The CDR3 has 14 amino acids. V was clipped by 6 bases and J by 6 bases; unmatched bases: 9. The germline V gene encodes CDR1 DFQATT and CDR2 SNEGSKA (reference sequence). The CDR3 sequence is CSASPTSGEKTQYF. The CDR3 bases are TGCAGTGCATCTCCGACTAGCGGGGAAAAGACCCAGTACTTC.

This clonotype appeared many times. The chain carries TRBV5-1 and TRBJ2-2, with a possible D match to TRBD2 (5 bases). Germline V CDR1 and CDR2: SGHRS, YFSETQ. Trimming removed 1 base from V and 4 bases from J, with 5 bases in between. This CDR3 has 13 residues. The CDR3 bases are TGCGCCAGCAGCTTGAGCGGCACCGGGGAGCTGTTTTTT. Its translation is CASSLSGTGELFF.

This clonotype was observed at least ten times. The genes are TRBV20-1 and TRBJ1-5, with a tentative D call TRBD1 (6 bases). The CDR3 length is 14 residues. V shed 7 bases and J shed 2 bases, with 15 bases lying between them. Germline V gene lookup returns CDR1 DFQATT and CDR2 SNEGSKA (reference sequence). The CDR3 region is CSGKGGYGNQPQHF. The CDR3 nucleotides read TGCAGTGGAAAGGGGGGATACGGCAATCAGCCCCAGCATTTT.

This clonotype was recorded at least ten times. The chain links TRBV12-3 or TRBV12-4 to TRBJ1-3; TRBD1 aligns across 8 bases. V gave up 6 bases and J gave up 4 bases; unmatched junction bases: 17. There are 18 residues in the CDR3. The DNA for the CDR3 is TGTGCCAGCAGACCACCTGACTGGACAGGGTATTTCGGAAACACCATATATTTT. Encoded protein: CASRPPDWTGYFGNTIYF.

The table lists this clonotype with many counts. The chain combines TRBV20-1 with TRBJ1-5, with D perhaps TRBD1 (6 bases). Germline CDR1 and CDR2: DFQATT and SNEGSKA (reference sequence). V shed 6 bases and J shed 7 bases, with 16 bases lying between them. This CDR3 contains 13 residues. The CDR3 loop is CSARDIQGQPQHF. CDR3 DNA sequence: TGCAGTGCCCGGGACATACAAGGGCAGCCCCAGCATTTT.

This clonotype was picked up many times. The J gene is TRBJ1-5, the V gene TRBV20-1; D is perhaps TRBD1 (5 bases). Trimming shortened V by 4 bases and J by 2 bases, and 15 bases separated the two germline ends. Germline-derived CDR1 and CDR2 are DFQATT and SNEGSKA (reference sequence). CDR3 length: 15 amino acids. CDR3: CSAKRGVGGNQPQHF. CDR3 bases: TGCAGTGCTAAAAGAGGGGTTGGAGGCAATCAGCCCCAGCATTTT.

In this sample, this clonotype turned up many times. This chain links TRBV5-5 with TRBJ2-6; a weak D match, TRBD2 (6 bases). This CDR3 spans 16 amino acids. Trimming stripped 4 bases from V and 0 bases from J, with 11 bases between. Germline CDR1 and CDR2: SGHKS and YYEKEE (reference sequence). The CDR3 DNA reads as TGTGCCAGCAGCGCGGGACCTAGCTCTGGGGCCAACGTCCTGACTTTC. Its translation: CASSAGPSSGANVLTF.

This clonotype was seen at least ten times. The chain recombines TRBV15 with TRBJ2-1; D uncertain. This CDR3 spans 12 amino acids. V lost 0 bases, J lost 7 bases, and 4 bases lay in between. Germline V gives CDR1 LNHNV, CDR2 YYDKDF (reference sequence). CDR3 protein: CATSRDQNEQFF. For the CDR3, the DNA is TGTGCCACCAGCAGAGATCAAAATGAGCAGTTCTTC.

A remark on this clonotype: A much larger clonotype is one base distant, so this may be a read error. The chain couples TRBV9 to TRBJ1-1; tentatively, D is TRBD1 (6 bases). Germline-derived CDR1 and CDR2 are SGDLS and YYNGEE. The CDR3 has 12 amino acids. The DNA for the CDR3 is TGTGCCAGCAGCGTAGCCAGGGGTGAGGCTCTCTTT. Its translation: CASSVARGEALF. Full variable domain (remainder filled in from reference TRBV9 and TRBJ1-1): DSGVTQTPKHLITATGQRVTLRCSPRSGDLSVYWYQQSLDQGLQFLIQYYNGEERAKGNILERFSAQQFPDLHSELNLSSLELGDSALYFCASSVARGEALFGQGTRLTVV.

This clonotype was picked up many times. CDR3 coding DNA: TGCAGTGCTAGGGGGACTAGCTCCTACGAGCAGTACTTC. Its protein is CSARGTSSYEQYF. The J gene is TRBJ2-7, the V gene TRBV20-1; 8 positions match TRBD2. Trimming cost V 3 bases and J 0 bases; bases outside gene matches: 1. The CDR3 has 13 amino acids. Germline CDR1 and CDR2: DFQATT and SNEGSKA (reference sequence).

This clonotype was counted ten times or more. This chain uses TRBV5-6 with TRBJ2-7; possible D gene TRBD1, 6 bases. Deletions cut 4 bases from V and 1 base from J, with 12 bases between. Germline CDR1 is SGHDT and CDR2 is YYEEEE. There are 14 residues in the CDR3. The CDR3 protein is CASSADTGSYEQYF. For the CDR3, the DNA is TGTGCCAGCAGCGCGGACACAGGGTCCTACGAGCAGTACTTC.

As for this clonotype: A much larger clone lies one base from this, so it may be a read error. The conserved phenylalanine or tryptophan is not found at the CDR3 terminus, so this likely reflects a read error. This chain links TRBV20-1 with TRBJ1-2; D unresolved. This CDR3 is built from 14 residues. Trimming left V 5 bases short and J 3 bases short, with 16 bases between. CDR1 and CDR2 from the germline V gene are DFQATT and SNEGSKA (reference sequence). This CDR3 is CSASRTAVDYGYTL. In DNA form, the CDR3 reads TGCAGTGCTTCGAGGACTGCCGTGGACTATGGCTACACCTTA.

This clonotype was seen at least ten times. V is TRBV6-2 or TRBV6-3 and J is TRBJ1-2, with D perhaps TRBD1 (5 bases). CDR1 and CDR2 (germline): MNHEY, SVGEGT. The CDR3 consists of 17 residues. V dropped 0 bases and J dropped 3 bases, with 17 bases sitting between them. The CDR3 DNA follows: TGTGCCAGCAGTTACTCTAAGACTAACAGGACGGACTATGGCTACACCTTC. Its protein product is CASSYSKTNRTDYGYTF.

The rearrangement joins TRBV7-9 to TRBJ1-1, with a weak D call TRBD1 (5 bases). V shed 5 bases and J shed 10 bases, with 17 bases lying between them. Per the germline V gene, CDR1 is SEHNR and CDR2 is FQNEAQ (reference sequence). CDR3 length: 13 residues. Written as DNA, the CDR3 is TGTGCCAGCAGCCGCGACAGAGCTTTCGGAGCTTTCTTT. Translated: CASSRDRAFGAFF. Based on the CDR3 plus reference TRBV7-9 and TRBJ1-1, the full variable domain is DTGVSQNPRHKITKRGQNVTFRCDPISEHNRLYWYRQTLGQGPEFLTYFQNEAQLEKSRLLSDRFSAERPKGSFSTLEIQRTEQGDSAMYLCASSRDRAFGAFFGQGTRLTVV.

This clonotype was detected many times. The CDR3 sequence: CASSLAPSGGGTDTQYF. The CDR3 DNA is TGCGCCAGCAGCTTGGCCCCTAGCGGGGGTGGGACCGATACGCAGTATTTT. This rearrangement joins TRBV5-1 to TRBJ2-3; TRBD2 matches 10 bases. Germline loops: CDR1 SGHRS, CDR2 YFSETQ. V lost 0 bases and J lost 6; bases outside the gene matches: 10. The CDR3 is 17 amino acids.

Of note for this clonotype: A much larger clone lies a single base off, so this may be a read error. The V call is TRBV28, the J call TRBJ2-4, with D possibly matching TRBD2 (6 bases). Looked up from germline, CDR1 is MDHEN and CDR2 is SYDVKM. The CDR3 spans 19 residues. CDR3 nucleotides: TGTGCCAGCAGTTTAGACTTAACTAGCTGGCCCCTAGCCAACAACATTCAGTACTTC. Protein sequence: CASSLDLTSWPLANNIQYF.

This clonotype was observed many times. This sequence joins TRBV4-3 and TRBJ1-1, with D perhaps TRBD1 (5 bases). Trimming took off 3 bases at V and 1 base at J, with 9 bases between the two ends. CDR1 and CDR2 (germline): LGHNA, YSLEER. The CDR3 totals 14 residues. CDR3 sequence reads: CASSHTDTNTEAFF. DNA for the CDR3: TGCGCCAGCAGCCACACGGACACGAACACTGAAGCTTTCTTT.

The chain recombines TRBV29-1 with TRBJ2-1; D call uncertain. The CDR3 has 11 residues. V lost 4 bases and J lost 4, with 5 bases in between. Germline assignment: CDR1 SQVTM and CDR2 ANQGSEA. CDR3 loop: CSVGGYNEQFF. CDR3 coding DNA: TGCAGCGTTGGCGGATACAATGAGCAGTTCTTC.

This clonotype was counted at least ten times. The rearrangement uses TRBV24-1 and TRBJ2-2, with D uncertain. Looked up from germline, CDR1 is KGHDR and CDR2 is SFDVKD. The length of the CDR3 is 12 residues. The V gene lost 3 bases and the J gene lost 7 bases, with 5 bases spanning the gap. The CDR3, as DNA: TGTGCCACCAGTGATAAAGGCGGGGAGCTGTTTTTT. This translates into CATSDKGGELFF.

This clonotype was seen many times. The rearrangement uses TRBV20-1 and TRBJ1-5; 9 bases line up with TRBD1. V dropped 0 bases and J dropped 6; count of bases not matched to a gene: 9. Germline CDR1 DFQATT, CDR2 SNEGSKA (reference sequence). This CDR3 comprises 16 residues. As DNA, the CDR3 is TGCAGTGCTAGAGAGATTACACAGGGGGCGAGTCAGCCCCAGCATTTT. This gives the protein CSAREITQGASQPQHF.

This clonotype was observed at least ten times. The V call is TRBV20-1, the J call TRBJ1-2; 7 nucleotides align to TRBD1. Germline V CDR1 and CDR2: DFQATT, SNEGSKA (reference sequence). This CDR3 contains 11 residues. V was pared by 6 bases and J by 13 bases, with 11 bases of the junction left unmatched. For the CDR3, the DNA is TGCAGTGCCACCCCAGACAGGGCGACCACCTTC. Protein: CSATPDRATTF.

This clonotype was picked up many times. This chain links TRBV28 with TRBJ1-5; D ambiguous. The CDR3 sequence is 16 residues long. V was clipped by 1 base and J by 5 bases, with 15 bases between them. Germline assignment: CDR1 MDHEN and CDR2 SYDVKM. The chain's CDR3 is CASSLSRPGRDQPQHF. The CDR3 DNA sequence: TGTGCCAGCAGTTTATCGAGGCCAGGCCGGGATCAGCCCCAGCATTTT.

The sample holds many counts of this clonotype. CDR3 sequence reads: CSVDAVTGGNYGYTF. CDR3 DNA sequence: TGCAGCGTTGACGCTGTGACAGGGGGAAACTATGGCTACACCTTC. The V and J genes are TRBV29-1 and TRBJ1-2; 9 bases map to TRBD1. The CDR3 loop spans 15 amino acids. The J segment lost 2 bases and the V segment lost 3 bases, leaving 7 bases of the junction unmatched. CDR1 and CDR2 (germline): SQVTM, ANQGSEA.

The chain carries TRBV6-9 and TRBJ2-3, with a weak D call TRBD1 (5 bases). Germline-derived CDR1 and CDR2 are MNHGY and SVAAGI. The length of the CDR3 is 17 residues. The CDR3 DNA follows: TGTGCGGCCAGTTATCCGCGGCGTGACAGTAGCACAGATACGCAGTATTTT. Encoded protein: CAASYPRRDSSTDTQYF.

This clonotype appeared many times. The chain links TRBV14 to TRBJ2-2; D not certain. V lost 1 base, J lost 6 bases, and 6 bases lay in between. The germline V gene has CDR1 SGHDN and CDR2 FVKESK. CDR3 length: 13 residues. The CDR3 here is CASSQGTPGELFF. In DNA, the CDR3 is TGTGCCAGCAGCCAAGGCACCCCCGGGGAGCTGTTTTTT.

This clonotype was counted ten times or more. The rearrangement links TRBV12-3 or TRBV12-4 to TRBJ2-3, with TRBD2 matching over 7 bases. The CDR3 extends over 14 amino acids. The trim removed 3 bases at V and 0 bases at J, leaving 0 bases unmatched. In DNA, the CDR3 is TGTGCCAGCAGTTTGACTAGCAGCACAGATACGCAGTATTTT. Its translation is CASSLTSSTDTQYF.